This T cell receptor beta chain is from a study of OX40 agonist ivuxolimab in advanced cancers. Overall study results and limits: Expanded clones were, on average, more numerous in CD8+ T cells than in CD4+. Circulating CD4+ and CD8+ T cells showed clonal expansion by week 6 at 0.1 to 3.0 mg/kg.

Regarding this clone: Its antigen remains unidentified.

Peripheral blood came from all dose cohorts at three timepoints. Only in-frame clones appear in the TCRdb table, and some are missing; sequencing was by immunoSEQ multiplex PCR. The sample records some 85,000 clones, roughly 87% being singletons. V was shortened by 3 bases and J by 3 bases, with 12 bases between the two germline ends. The CDR3 length is 15 residues. Germline V lookup: CDR1 SGHAT, CDR2 FQNNGV. The sequence was obtained from an adult with an advanced solid tumor such as melanoma, head and neck, liver or kidney cancer. The sequencing used CD4+ or CD8+ T cells sorted from blood, collected in a trial of the OX40 agonist ivuxolimab. The gene calls are TRBV11-2 and TRBJ1-3; D call uncertain. CDR3 in amino acids: CASSLFSTGGNTIYF. The DNA of the CDR3 is TGTGCCAGCAGCTTGTTTTCGACGGGTGGAAACACCATATATTTT.